This passage covers 18 T cell receptor beta chains from one sample sequenced in a study of shared clonotypes between healthy human individuals. Terminally differentiated effector memory CD45RA+ cells were excluded by CCR7 positive selection of CD45RO-negative cells. Data came from immunoSEQ multiplex PCR; TCRdb stores just in-frame clones and leaves some out. The sample yields over 800,000 clones, 90% to 95% seen once. Input material: naive CD8+ T cells sorted from blood. The receptor set was obtained from a man younger than 40 in good health.

The chain recombines TRBV25-1 with TRBJ2-1, with D uncertain. The CDR3 contains 13 residues. The V gene's germline CDR1 is MGHDK and CDR2 SYGVNS. V was shortened by 3 bases and J by 0 bases, with 3 bases between the two germline ends. The CDR3 DNA follows: TGTGCCAGCAGTGAGTACTCCTACAATGAGCAGTTCTTC. Amino acids: CASSEYSYNEQFF.

The gene calls are TRBV5-1 and TRBJ2-1; 14 bases align to TRBD2. Germline loops: CDR1 SGHRS, CDR2 YFSETQ. J was trimmed by 7 bases and V by 4 bases; bases with no gene match: 4. The CDR3 runs to 15 residues. As DNA, the CDR3 is TGCGCCAGCAGCGATAGGACTAGCGGGAGGAATGAGCAGTTCTTC. This translates into CASSDRTSGRNEQFF.

This chain joins TRBV11-2 and TRBJ2-7; D is unresolved. This CDR3 spans 14 amino acids. The ends were cut back, 1 base at V and 0 bases at J, with 7 bases in the middle. From germline, CDR1 is SGHAT and CDR2 FQNNGV. The CDR3 DNA is TGTGCCAGCAGCTTAGTTTCAAGCTCCTACGAGCAGTACTTC. This gives the protein CASSLVSSSYEQYF.

The chain has TRBV6-1 and TRBJ2-1, with D perhaps TRBD1 (6 bases). Germline lookup yields CDR1 MNHNS and CDR2 SASEGT. CDR3 length: 15 residues. V was trimmed by 4 bases and J by 8 bases, leaving 18 bases between them. The DNA of the CDR3 is TGTGCCAGCAGTGGCCTCGGGACAAGCCCTCATGAGCAGTTCTTC. It yields the protein CASSGLGTSPHEQFF.

This chain joins TRBV7-7 and TRBJ2-5; 9 nucleotides match TRBD1. In germline, CDR1 is SSHAT, CDR2 FNYEAQ (reference sequence). The CDR3 loop spans 19 amino acids. The J segment lost 2 bases and the V segment lost 5 bases, leaving 18 bases of the junction unmatched. CDR3 region: CASSQGGTGYIGEQETQYF. The CDR3 DNA is TGTGCCAGCAGCCAGGGGGGGACAGGGTATATTGGGGAGCAAGAGACCCAGTACTTC.

The chain uses TRBV9 and TRBJ2-3; perhaps TRBD2 as D (6 bases). This CDR3 region has 16 residues. Looked up from germline, CDR1 is SGDLS and CDR2 is YYNGEE. V was clipped by 3 bases and J by 6 bases, with 20 bases between them. DNA of the CDR3: TGTGCCAGCAGCGCCGCGGGACCGGGCTTCGCGGATACGCAGTATTTT. This sequence encodes CASSAAGPGFADTQYF.

The chain couples TRBV29-1 to TRBJ2-7; D gene unclear. The CDR3 spans 12 residues. The germline CDR1 and CDR2 sequences are SQVTM and ANQGSEA. Trimming took 7 bases from V and 2 from J, leaving 12 bases between them. CDR3 protein: CSARYETYEQYF. The CDR3 region has the DNA TGCAGCGCACGATACGAAACCTACGAGCAGTACTTC.

The chain joins TRBV5-5 to TRBJ2-3; TRBD2 matches 7 bases. J was trimmed by 0 bases and V by 4 bases; bases with no gene match: 5. CDR3 length equals 15 residues. The germline V gene encodes CDR1 SGHKS and CDR2 YYEKEE (reference sequence). CDR3 loop: CASSPGLSSTDTQYF. The CDR3 DNA reads as TGTGCCAGCAGCCCGGGACTAAGCAGCACAGATACGCAGTATTTT.

The chain uses TRBV11-2 and TRBJ1-1; D is possibly TRBD1 (5 bases). V gave up 5 bases and J gave up 0 bases, with 10 bases separating them. This CDR3 comprises 14 residues. CDR1 is SGHAT, CDR2 FQNNGV, per germline. The CDR3 is CASSHQGVNTEAFF. The CDR3, as DNA: TGTGCCAGCAGCCACCAGGGCGTGAACACTGAAGCTTTCTTT.

This chain uses TRBV7-9 with TRBJ2-4; 9 bases agree with TRBD2. V lost 3 bases and J lost 3; bases outside the gene matches: 9. The length of the CDR3 is 17 residues. Per germline, CDR1 SEHNR and CDR2 FQNEAQ (reference sequence). The CDR3 loop reads CASSFNLAGVDKNIQYF. Here the CDR3 DNA reads TGTGCCAGCAGCTTCAACTTAGCGGGAGTTGACAAAAACATTCAGTACTTC. Using reference TRBV7-9 and TRBJ2-4 for the parts outside the CDR3, the full variable domain is DTGVSQNPRHKITKRGQNVTFRCDPISEHNRLYWYRQTLGQGPEFLTYFQNEAQLEKSRLLSDRFSAERPKGSFSTLEIQRTEQGDSAMYLCASSFNLAGVDKNIQYFGAGTRLSVL.

The V and J genes are TRBV18 and TRBJ2-5; weak D call: TRBD1 (5 bases). Germline CDR1 and CDR2: KGHSH and LQKENI. The CDR3 runs to 17 residues. Trimming removed 2 bases from V and 1 base from J, with 17 bases in between. CDR3 protein: CASSPSQARAIQETQYF. CDR3 in DNA: TGTGCCAGCTCACCATCCCAGGCCAGGGCCATCCAAGAGACCCAGTACTTC.

The rearrangement uses TRBV27 and TRBJ2-7; D is perhaps TRBD1 (6 bases). Germline CDR1 MNHEY, CDR2 SMNVEV (reference sequence). Trimming removed 10 bases at V and 3 bases at J, with 16 bases between. The CDR3 runs 13 residues. The CDR3 DNA reads as TGTGCCACCGCACCGGGACATAGCTACGAGCAGTACTTC. Its protein product is CATAPGHSYEQYF.

CDR3 sequence reads: CASSQVGTERGAEAFF. CDR3 nucleotide sequence: TGCGCCAGCAGCCAAGTAGGCACAGAAAGAGGGGCTGAAGCTTTCTTT. The chain links TRBV4-1 to TRBJ1-1, with a tentative D call TRBD1 (5 bases). Trimming cost V 1 base and J 6 bases, with 18 bases left between them. Germline CDR1 reads MGHRA; CDR2 reads YSYEKL. The CDR3 length is 16 residues.

This rearrangement joins TRBV28 to TRBJ2-7; D is undetermined. With 3 bases removed from V and 1 base from J, the gap between germline ends came to 13 bases. The CDR3 is 15 residues long. Looked up from germline, CDR1 is MDHEN and CDR2 is SYDVKM. CDR3 region: CASSLRLGPSYEQYF. For the CDR3, the DNA is TGTGCCAGCAGTTTGCGGCTCGGGCCATCCTACGAGCAGTACTTC.

J is TRBJ2-1 and V is TRBV9; TRBD2 matches at 9 bases. Germline V gene sequence: CDR1 SGDLS, CDR2 YYNGEE. CDR3 length equals 14 residues. Trimming cost V 3 bases and J 12 bases; bases outside gene matches: 10. The CDR3 nucleotides are TGTGCCAGCAGCGGGACTAGCGCAGCTTATGGGCAGTTCTTC. Amino acid sequence: CASSGTSAAYGQFF.

For the CDR3, the DNA is TGTGCCAGCAGCCAAATCATGGACCCAAGCGGGAGAAACACCGGGGAGCTGTTTTTT. The encoded protein is CASSQIMDPSGRNTGELFF. The gene calls are TRBV14 and TRBJ2-2; 8 bases are shared with TRBD2. Germline V gene data show CDR1 as SGHDN and CDR2 as FVKESK. This CDR3 has 19 residues. The V segment lost 2 bases and the J segment 2 bases; nucleotides outside the gene matches: 13.

The chain combines TRBV6-1 with TRBJ2-7, with 10 positions matching TRBD2. This CDR3 is 18 amino acids long. Losses at the gene ends were 3 bases for V and 0 bases for J; bases not matched to a gene: 11. Germline values: CDR1 MNHNS, CDR2 SASEGT. This CDR3 is CASSDRSSGSLTSYEQYF. Here the CDR3 DNA reads TGTGCCAGCAGTGACCGTTCTAGCGGGAGCCTGACCTCCTACGAGCAGTACTTC.

The chain combines TRBV7-9 with TRBJ2-1; 8 bases fit TRBD1. The CDR3 has 16 residues. CDR1 and CDR2 from the germline V gene are SEHNR and FQNEAQ (reference sequence). With V trimmed by 4 bases and J by 4 bases, 9 bases remained unmatched. This CDR3 is CASSSRQGIRYNEQFF. The CDR3 region has the DNA TGTGCCAGCAGCTCCAGACAGGGGATCCGATACAATGAGCAGTTCTTC.